This T cell receptor (beta chain) was captured in a study of identical twins. Study conclusions and caveats: Alpha sequences out of frame and shared by twins had excess low generation probability. Where beta out-of-frame sequences were concerned, excess twin sharing was weaker. The presence of invariant MAIT and iNKT cells could partly confound analyses of zero-insertion sequences.

Comments on this clonotype: Its antigen is still unknown.

Germline V gene data show CDR1 as MNHNY and CDR2 as SVGAGI (reference sequence). The CDR3 loop spans 13 amino acids. Trimming removed 4 bases at V and 5 bases at J, with 11 bases between. Addition of a universal primer site occurred through template switching, and cDNA carried unique molecular identifiers. TCRdb reprocessed the 5' RACE reads with MiXCR, giving one entry per CDR3 protein. Of 1.5 million to 2 million distinct CDR3 sequences in the sample, roughly 35% are singletons; the top ten hold 0.25% to 0.3%. Input material: cord blood. J is TRBJ1-2 and V is TRBV6-6; D is possibly TRBD1 (5 bases). The clonotype comes from a newborn girl in good health. The CDR3 sequence: CASSSRQIYGYTF. Here the CDR3 DNA reads TGTGCCAGCAGTTCAAGACAGATTTATGGCTACACCTTC.